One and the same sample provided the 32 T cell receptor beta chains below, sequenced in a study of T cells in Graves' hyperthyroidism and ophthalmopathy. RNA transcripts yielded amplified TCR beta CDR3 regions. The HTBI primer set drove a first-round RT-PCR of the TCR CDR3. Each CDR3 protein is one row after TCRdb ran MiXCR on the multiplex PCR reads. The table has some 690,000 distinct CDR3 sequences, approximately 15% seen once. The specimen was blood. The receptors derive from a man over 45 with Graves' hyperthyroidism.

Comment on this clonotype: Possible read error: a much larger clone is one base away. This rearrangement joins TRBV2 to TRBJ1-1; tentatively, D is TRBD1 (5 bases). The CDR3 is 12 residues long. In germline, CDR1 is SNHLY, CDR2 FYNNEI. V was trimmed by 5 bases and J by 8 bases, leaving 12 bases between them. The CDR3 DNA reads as TGTGCCAGCAGTTACTCCCAGGGAGAAGCTTTCTTT. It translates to CASSYSQGEAFF.

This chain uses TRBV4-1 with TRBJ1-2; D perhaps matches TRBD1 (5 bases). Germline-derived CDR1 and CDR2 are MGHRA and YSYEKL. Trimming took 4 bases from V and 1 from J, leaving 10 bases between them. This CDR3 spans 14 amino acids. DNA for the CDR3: TGCGCCAGCAGCCCCGCGACAGTTAACTATGGCTACACCTTC. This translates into CASSPATVNYGYTF.

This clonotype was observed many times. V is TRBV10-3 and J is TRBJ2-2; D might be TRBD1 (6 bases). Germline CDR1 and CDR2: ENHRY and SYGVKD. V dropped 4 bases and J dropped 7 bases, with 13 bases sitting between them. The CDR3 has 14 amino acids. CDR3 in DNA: TGTGCCATCAGTGCACAGGGAACGGGCGGGGAGCTGTTTTTT. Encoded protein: CAISAQGTGGELFF.

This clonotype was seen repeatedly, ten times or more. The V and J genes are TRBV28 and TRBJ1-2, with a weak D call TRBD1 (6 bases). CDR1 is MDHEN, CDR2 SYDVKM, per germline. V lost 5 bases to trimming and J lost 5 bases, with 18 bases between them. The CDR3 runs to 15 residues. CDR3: CASSPQITGFYGYTF. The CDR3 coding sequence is TGTGCCAGCAGTCCTCAAATAACAGGGTTTTATGGCTACACCTTC.

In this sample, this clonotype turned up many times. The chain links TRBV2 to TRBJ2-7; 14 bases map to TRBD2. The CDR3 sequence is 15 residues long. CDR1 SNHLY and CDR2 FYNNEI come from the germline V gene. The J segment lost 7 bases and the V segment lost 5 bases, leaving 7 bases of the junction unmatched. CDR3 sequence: CASSPFGLAGGEQYF. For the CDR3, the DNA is TGTGCCAGCAGTCCCTTTGGACTAGCGGGAGGTGAGCAGTACTTC.

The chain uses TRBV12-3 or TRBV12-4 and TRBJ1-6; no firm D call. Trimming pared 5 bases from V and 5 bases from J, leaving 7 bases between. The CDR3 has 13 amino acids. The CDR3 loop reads CASSSGDNSPLHF. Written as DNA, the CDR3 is TGTGCCAGCAGTAGCGGGGATAATTCACCCCTCCACTTT.

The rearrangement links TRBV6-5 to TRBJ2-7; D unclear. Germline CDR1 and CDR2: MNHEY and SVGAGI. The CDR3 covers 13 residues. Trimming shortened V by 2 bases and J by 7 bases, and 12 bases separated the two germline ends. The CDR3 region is CASSYVARTEQYF. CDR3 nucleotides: TGTGCCAGCAGTTACGTGGCGCGTACTGAGCAGTACTTC.

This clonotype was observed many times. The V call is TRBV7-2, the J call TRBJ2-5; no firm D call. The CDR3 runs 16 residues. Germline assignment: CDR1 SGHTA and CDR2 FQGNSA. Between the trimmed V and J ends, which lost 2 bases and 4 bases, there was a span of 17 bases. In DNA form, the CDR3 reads TGTGCCAGCAGCTTACCCGGACGGTGGCTGGGAGAGACCCAGTACTTC. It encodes CASSLPGRWLGETQYF.

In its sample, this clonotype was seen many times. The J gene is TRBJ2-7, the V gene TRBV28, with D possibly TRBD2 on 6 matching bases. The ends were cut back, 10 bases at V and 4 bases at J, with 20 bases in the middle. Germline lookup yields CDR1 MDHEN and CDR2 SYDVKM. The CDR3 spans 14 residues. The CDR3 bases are TGTGCCATCGGGAGAGCGGGTAGCGGATACGAGCAGTACTTC. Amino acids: CAIGRAGSGYEQYF.

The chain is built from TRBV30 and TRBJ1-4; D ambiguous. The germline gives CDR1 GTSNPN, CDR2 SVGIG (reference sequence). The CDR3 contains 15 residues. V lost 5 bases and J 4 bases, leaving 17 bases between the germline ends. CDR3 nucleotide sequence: TGTGCCTGGCGCCGGAGCCTAGATTATAATGAAAAACTGTTTTTT. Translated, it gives CAWRRSLDYNEKLFF.

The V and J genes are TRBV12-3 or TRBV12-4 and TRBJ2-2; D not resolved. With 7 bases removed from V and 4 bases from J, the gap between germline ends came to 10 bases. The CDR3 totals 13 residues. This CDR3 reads CASTARGTGELFF. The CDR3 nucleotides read TGTGCCAGCACCGCGCGAGGCACCGGGGAGCTGTTTTTT.

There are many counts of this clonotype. The CDR3 nucleotides read TGTGCCAGCAGTTCCGGGACAGGGGAGTCACCCCTCCACTTT. Translating gives CASSSGTGESPLHF. The rearrangement joins TRBV28 to TRBJ1-6; the match to TRBD1 covers 10 bases. V was clipped by 4 bases and J by 10 bases; unmatched bases: 4. CDR3 length: 14 residues. CDR1 and CDR2 from the germline V gene are MDHEN and SYDVKM.

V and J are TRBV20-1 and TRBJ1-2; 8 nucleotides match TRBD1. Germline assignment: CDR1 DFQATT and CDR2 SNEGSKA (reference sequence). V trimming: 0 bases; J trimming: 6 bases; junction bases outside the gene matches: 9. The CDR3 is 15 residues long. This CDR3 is CSARDSTDRGDGYTF. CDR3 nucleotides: TGCAGTGCTAGAGATTCGACCGACAGGGGAGATGGCTACACCTTC.

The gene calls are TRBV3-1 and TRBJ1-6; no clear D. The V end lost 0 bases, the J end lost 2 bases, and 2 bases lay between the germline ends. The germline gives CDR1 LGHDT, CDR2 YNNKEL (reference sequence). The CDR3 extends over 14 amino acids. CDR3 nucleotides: TGTGCCAGCAGCCAAGAAGCCTATAATTCACCCCTCCACTTT. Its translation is CASSQEAYNSPLHF.

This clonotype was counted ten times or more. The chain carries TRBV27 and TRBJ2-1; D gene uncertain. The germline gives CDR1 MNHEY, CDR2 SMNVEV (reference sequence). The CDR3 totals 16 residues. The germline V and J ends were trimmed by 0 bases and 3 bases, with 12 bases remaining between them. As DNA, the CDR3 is TGTGCCAGCAGTTTATCGATATCGAGACTCTACAATGAGCAGTTCTTC. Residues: CASSLSISRLYNEQFF.

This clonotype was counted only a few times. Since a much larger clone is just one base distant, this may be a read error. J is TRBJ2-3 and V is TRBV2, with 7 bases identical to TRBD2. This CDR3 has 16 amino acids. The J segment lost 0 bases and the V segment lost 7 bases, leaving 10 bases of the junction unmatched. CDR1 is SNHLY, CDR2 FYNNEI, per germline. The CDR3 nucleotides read TGTGCCAGCAAATCGACAGCGGGAATTAGCACAGATACGCAGTATTTT. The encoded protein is CASKSTAGISTDTQYF.

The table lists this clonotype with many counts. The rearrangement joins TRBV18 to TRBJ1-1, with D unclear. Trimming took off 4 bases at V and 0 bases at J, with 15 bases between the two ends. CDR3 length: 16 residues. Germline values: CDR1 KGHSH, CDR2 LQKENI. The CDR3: CASSLGSTKLNTEAFF. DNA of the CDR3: TGTGCCAGCTCACTGGGATCGACTAAACTGAACACTGAAGCTTTCTTT.

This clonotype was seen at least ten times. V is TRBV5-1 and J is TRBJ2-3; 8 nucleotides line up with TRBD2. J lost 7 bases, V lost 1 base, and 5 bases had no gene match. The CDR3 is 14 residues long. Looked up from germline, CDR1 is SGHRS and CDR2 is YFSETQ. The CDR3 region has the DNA TGCGCCAGCAGCTTGAACGCGGGAGGTTATACGCAGTATTTT. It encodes CASSLNAGGYTQYF.

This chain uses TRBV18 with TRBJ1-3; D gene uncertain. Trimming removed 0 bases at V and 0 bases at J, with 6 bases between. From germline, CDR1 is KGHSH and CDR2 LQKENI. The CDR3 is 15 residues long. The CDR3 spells CASSPPSVSGNTIYF. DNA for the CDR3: TGTGCCAGCTCACCACCGAGCGTCTCTGGAAACACCATATATTTT.

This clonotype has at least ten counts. CDR3 nucleotide sequence: TGTGCCAGCAGCCAGAGGGGAATAGATACGCAGTATTTT. This encodes CASSQRGIDTQYF. The chain employs TRBV7-9 and TRBJ2-3; D possibly uses TRBD1 or TRBD2 (5 bases each). There are 13 residues in the CDR3. Germline assignment: CDR1 SEHNR and CDR2 FQNEAQ (reference sequence). Trimming took 5 bases from V and 5 from J, leaving 11 bases between them.

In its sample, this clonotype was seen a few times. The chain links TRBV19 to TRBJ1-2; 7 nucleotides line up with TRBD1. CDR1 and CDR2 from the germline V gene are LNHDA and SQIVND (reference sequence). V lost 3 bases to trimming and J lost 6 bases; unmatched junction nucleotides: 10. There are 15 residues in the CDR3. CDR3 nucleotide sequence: TGTGCCAGTAGTATCCCCTCGGACAGGAGTAATGGCTACACCTTC. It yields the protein CASSIPSDRSNGYTF.

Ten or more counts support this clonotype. CDR3 DNA sequence: TGCAGCGTTGGTGTGGGATACCAAGAGACCCAGTACTTC. Its translation: CSVGVGYQETQYF. V and J are TRBV29-1 and TRBJ2-5; unclear D gene. The CDR3 extends over 13 amino acids. Germline values: CDR1 SQVTM, CDR2 ANQGSEA. V lost 4 bases, J lost 0 bases, and 9 bases lay in between.

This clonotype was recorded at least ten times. In DNA, the CDR3 is TGTGCCAGCAGTTTTCCCCGGGGGACCCAGTACTTC. This gives the protein CASSFPRGTQYF. The genes are TRBV12-3 or TRBV12-4 and TRBJ2-5; D possibly corresponds to TRBD2 (5 bases). V was pared by 3 bases and J by 7 bases, with 9 bases between. This CDR3 has 12 residues.

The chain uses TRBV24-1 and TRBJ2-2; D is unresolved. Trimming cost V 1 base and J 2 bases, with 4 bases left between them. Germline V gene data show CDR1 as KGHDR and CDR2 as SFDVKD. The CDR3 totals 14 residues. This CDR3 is CATSDFSNTGELFF. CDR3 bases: TGTGCCACCAGTGATTTTTCCAACACCGGGGAGCTGTTTTTT.

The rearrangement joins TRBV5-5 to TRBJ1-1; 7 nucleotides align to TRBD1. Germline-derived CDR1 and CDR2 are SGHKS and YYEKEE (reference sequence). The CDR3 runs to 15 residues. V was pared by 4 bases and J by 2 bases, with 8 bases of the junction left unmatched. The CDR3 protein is CASSAATGLNTEAFF. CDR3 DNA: TGTGCCAGCAGCGCGGCGACAGGGTTAAACACTGAAGCTTTCTTT. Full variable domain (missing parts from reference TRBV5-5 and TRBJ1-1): DAGVTQSPTHLIKTRGQQVTLRCSPISGHKSVSWYQQVLGQGPQFIFQYYEKEERGRGNFPDRFSARQFPNYSSELNVNALLLGDSALYLCASSAATGLNTEAFFGQGTRLTVV.

The CDR3 DNA is TGCGCCAGCAGACACGGCGGGTCAACTAATGAAAAACTGTTTTTT. As protein: CASRHGGSTNEKLFF. The chain uses TRBV4-1 and TRBJ1-4; D unclear. The CDR3 loop spans 15 amino acids. CDR1 and CDR2 (germline): MGHRA, YSYEKL. The V gene lost 6 bases and the J gene lost 0 bases, with 11 bases spanning the gap.

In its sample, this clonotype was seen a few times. The CDR3 DNA sequence: TGCGCCAGCAGCTTGGGACTTATCACCGGGGAGCTGTTTTTT. This encodes CASSLGLITGELFF. This chain connects TRBV5-1 to TRBJ2-2; no reliable D call. This CDR3 region has 14 residues. Trimming pared 0 bases from V and 4 bases from J, leaving 7 bases between. Germline-derived CDR1 and CDR2 are SGHRS and YFSETQ.

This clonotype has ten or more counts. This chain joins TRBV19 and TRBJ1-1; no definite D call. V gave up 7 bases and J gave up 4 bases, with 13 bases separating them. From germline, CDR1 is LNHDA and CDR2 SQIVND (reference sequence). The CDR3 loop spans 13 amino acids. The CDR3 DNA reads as TGTGCCAGTATCCACACCTATACCACTGAAGCTTTCTTT. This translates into CASIHTYTTEAFF.

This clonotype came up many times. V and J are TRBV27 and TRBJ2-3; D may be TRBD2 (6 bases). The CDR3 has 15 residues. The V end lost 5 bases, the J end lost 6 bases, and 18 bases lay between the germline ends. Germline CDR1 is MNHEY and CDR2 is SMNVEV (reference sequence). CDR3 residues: CASSATRLGADTQYF. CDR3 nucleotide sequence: TGTGCCAGCAGTGCTACTCGACTAGGTGCGGATACGCAGTATTTT.

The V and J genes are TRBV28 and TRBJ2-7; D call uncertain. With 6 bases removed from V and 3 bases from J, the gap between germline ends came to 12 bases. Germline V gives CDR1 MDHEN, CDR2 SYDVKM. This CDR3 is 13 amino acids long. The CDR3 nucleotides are TGTGCCAGCAGGTCAGGAAATGGCTACGAGCAGTACTTC. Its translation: CASRSGNGYEQYF. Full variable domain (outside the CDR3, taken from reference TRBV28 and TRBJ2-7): DVKVTQSSRYLVKRTGEKVFLECVQDMDHENMFWYRQDPGLGLRLIYFSYDVKMKEKGDIPEGYSVSREKKERFSLILESASTNQTSMYLCASRSGNGYEQYFGPGTRLTVT.

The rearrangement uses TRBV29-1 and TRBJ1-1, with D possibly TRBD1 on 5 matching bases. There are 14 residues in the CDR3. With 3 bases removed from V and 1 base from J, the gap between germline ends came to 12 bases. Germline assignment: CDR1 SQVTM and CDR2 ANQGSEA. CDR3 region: CSVDRFGQNTEAFF. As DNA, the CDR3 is TGCAGCGTTGATCGGTTTGGACAGAACACTGAAGCTTTCTTT.

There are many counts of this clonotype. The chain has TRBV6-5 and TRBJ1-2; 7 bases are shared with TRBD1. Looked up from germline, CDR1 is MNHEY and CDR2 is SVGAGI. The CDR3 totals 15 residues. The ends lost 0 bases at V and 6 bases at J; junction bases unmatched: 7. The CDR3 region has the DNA TGTGCCAGCAGTTACTCGACGCGCAGGGGGAATGGCTACACCTTC. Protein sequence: CASSYSTRRGNGYTF.